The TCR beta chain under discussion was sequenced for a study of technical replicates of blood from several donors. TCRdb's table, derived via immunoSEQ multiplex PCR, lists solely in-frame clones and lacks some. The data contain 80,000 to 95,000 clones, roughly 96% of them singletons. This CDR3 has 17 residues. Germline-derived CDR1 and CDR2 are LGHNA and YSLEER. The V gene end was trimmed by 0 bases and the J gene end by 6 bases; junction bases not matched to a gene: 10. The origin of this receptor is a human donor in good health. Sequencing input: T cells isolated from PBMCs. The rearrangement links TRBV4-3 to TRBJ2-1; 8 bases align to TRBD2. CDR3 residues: CASSQDPPGLGANEQFF. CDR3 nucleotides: TGCGCCAGCAGCCAAGACCCCCCGGGACTAGGGGCCAATGAGCAGTTCTTC.